This record looks at one TCR beta chain sequence and its context. Its antigen is not yet known. The record has no base qualities; no much larger clone is one base away. Measured from the cysteine to the phenylalanine, the CDR3 is 13 residues long. CDR3 DNA only is kept here, 39 bases in frame from base 1. The CDR1 and CDR2 encoded by the germline V gene are SGHRS and YFSETQ. The junction shows trimming of 2 bases on V and 7 bases on J, and the gene matches do not reach 3 bases of it. The data were obtained in a study of blood T cell repertoires in COVID-19 (TCRdb year 2020). About the full investigation: The collaborator samples originated in the United States, Italy and Spain and spanned the acute and convalescent phases of COVID-19. The prospective study material was composed of cDNA or gDNA derived from T cells, B-cell-depleted T cells, or PBMCs. Deeply sampled blood TCRbeta repertoires from subjects exposed to, actively infected with, or recovered from COVID-19 were included in the dataset. The repertoires were made available in a free public database intended to serve as a resource for research on the immune response to SARS-CoV-2. Samples came from the ongoing ImmuneRACE study (first 160 participants) plus 1,254 subjects from 6 global collaborators. Nearly every sample came with metadata listing a de-identified subject ID, COVID-19 status, age in years and sex. Where available, HLA class I and class II types were obtained from metadata supplied by the sample provider rather than from assay-based typing.

At one collaborating source in Seattle, patients were enrolled during active infection and were followed longitudinally through the course of disease. Collaborating institutions collected whole blood in K2EDTA tubes following their own protocols. For TCRbeta analysis, collaborators shipped samples in one of three forms: frozen whole blood, isolated PBMCs, or DNA extracted from either of those sample types. Points the paper makes about the study in general: The quantity of clinical and demographic metadata differed by source and by participant and was supplied without curation.

The immunoSEQ Assay, a bias-controlled multiplex PCR, was used to amplify TCRbeta CDR3 regions from genomic DNA. In the paper's pipeline: Within the assay, amplification of reference gene primers was used to estimate how many nucleated cells each sample contained. To quantify the absolute abundance of each unique TCRbeta CDR3 rearrangement, sequence reads were collapsed and filtered. For each sample, productive Simpson clonality was calculated by taking the square root of Simpson's diversity index across productive rearrangements. The clones in this table, taken by TCRdb from immuneACCESS, are in-frame only. Not every clone is retained; where verified, under half of the shortfall comes from an unresolved V gene, and the cause of the rest is unknown. The V and J calls and clone size come from that table; D and trimming were worked out from the DNA. The sample profile shows approximately 250,000 clones; about 87% of them were found once. The top ten hold approximately 5.3% of the sample.

The clonotype was recovered from a woman in her fifties or sixties with COVID-19, enrolled during active disease. The V gene is TRBV5-1 and the J gene is TRBJ2-1, with 7 central nucleotides matching TRBD1. Sequences were obtained from peripheral blood. For the CDR3, the sequence is CASSFDRVNEQFF. The sequenced DNA: TGCGCCAGCAGCTTCGACAGGGTGAATGAGCAGTTCTTC. Full variable domain (CDR3 extended with the reference TRBV5-1 and TRBJ2-1 proteins): KAGVTQTPRYLIKTRGQQVTLSCSPISGHRSVSWYQQTPGQGLQFLFEYFSETQRNKGNFPGRFSGRQFSNSRSEMNVSTLELGDSALYLCASSFDRVNEQFFGPGTRLTVL.